This is a list of T cell receptor beta chains from one sample in a study of Ad26.COV2.S vaccination and SARS-CoV-2 variants. Sequencing was performed with immunoSEQ multiplex PCR; in TCRdb, only in-frame clones are kept and a portion is missing. The sample has around 400,000 clones, about nine tenths seen once. This material consisted of peripheral blood, taken in a trial of Ad26.COV2.S vaccine versus placebo. All receptors derive from a person aged 18-65 years who received the Ad26.COV2.S COVID-19 vaccine or a placebo. The CDR3 runs from the conserved cysteine through the conserved F or W. A D gene is named only where the DNA matches it firmly. Where a row states a size, it is once, few, many or the class of an expanded clone; other rows omit it.

J gene	D gene	clone size	V gene	CDR3 DNA	CDR3 protein
TRBJ2-2	.	.	TRBV6-2/TRBV6-3	TGTGCCAGCAGTTACGGTCCCAGCCGGGAGCTGTTTTTT	CASSYGPSRELFF
TRBJ2-3	TRBD2	.	TRBV19	TGTGCCAGTAGTATCGCGGGAGATCTGTATTTT	CASSIAGDLYF
TRBJ2-2	.	.	TRBV20-1	TGCAGTGCTAGTAGAGGGACGGCCTTCACCGGGGAGCTGTTTTTT	CSASRGTAFTGELFF
TRBJ2-2	.	.	TRBV29-1	TGCAGCGTTGAAACAGGGAACACCGGGGAGCTGTTTTTT	CSVETGNTGELFF
TRBJ1-1	.	.	TRBV5-6	TGTGCCAGCAGCCCAAGGGTGGACGTCAAGGCTTTCTTT	CASSPRVDVKAFF
TRBJ1-6	TRBD1	.	TRBV3-1/TRBV3-2	TGTGCCAGCAGCCCTTTGGGACAGGGGAATAATTCACCCCTCCACTTT	CASSPLGQGNNSPLHF
TRBJ2-7	.	.	TRBV20-1	TGCAGTGCTAGTAGCCAAATGGGCGAATACGAGCAGTACTTC	CSASSQMGEYEQYF
TRBJ1-1	.	.	TRBV7-9	TGTGCCAGCAGCTGGGGCACGGGGACGACTGAAGCTTTCTTT	CASSWGTGTTEAFF
TRBJ2-7	TRBD2	.	TRBV12-3/TRBV12-4	TGTGCCAGCGGACTAGCGGGAGCTGGCGAGCAGTACTTC	CASGLAGAGEQYF
TRBJ1-3	TRBD1	few	TRBV7-9	TGTGCCAGCCGGGACAGGGGAAACACCATATATTTT	CASRDRGNTIYF
TRBJ2-1	.	.	TRBV19	TGTGCCAGTAGAAGCATAGGCCCCTACAATGAGCAGTTCTTC	CASRSIGPYNEQFF
TRBJ2-3	.	.	TRBV4-1	TGCGCCAGCAGCCAAGGCAATAGCCGCTTCACAGATACGCAGTATTTT	CASSQGNSRFTDTQYF
TRBJ2-1	.	once	TRBV7-2	TGTGCCAGCAGCTTAACCCCTAGTTTTAGCTCCTACAATGAGCAGTTCTTC	CASSLTPSFSSYNEQFF
TRBJ2-7	.	.	TRBV6-6	TGTGCCAGCAGTCGCCAGGACAGTGCCAGTTTAAACTCCTACGAGCAGTACTTC	CASSRQDSASLNSYEQYF
TRBJ2-4	.	few	TRBV25-1	TGTGCCAGCAGTGGCTCATTTCAGTACTTC	CASSGSFQYF
TRBJ2-3	.	.	TRBV7-8	TGTGCCAGCAGCCCCCGGGCCCGGTCAGACACAGATACGCAGTATTTT	CASSPRARSDTDTQYF
TRBJ2-7	TRBD1	.	TRBV18	TGTGCCAGCTCACCACCTGCAGGGGGCACCTACGAGCAGTACTTC	CASSPPAGGTYEQYF
TRBJ2-5	TRBD2	.	TRBV6-1	TGTGCCAGCAGTGAAGTTAGCGGGAGTGTCCGGGGACCCCAGTACTTC	CASSEVSGSVRGPQYF
TRBJ2-4	.	.	TRBV5-5	TGTGCCAGCAGCTTCAGGGGCGGACAAAACATTCAGTACTTC	CASSFRGGQNIQYF
TRBJ2-2	TRBD1	.	TRBV19	TGTGCCAGTATGACAGGGGGTGAGAACACCGGGGAGCTGTTTTTT	CASMTGGENTGELFF
TRBJ2-3	TRBD2	.	TRBV6-5	TGTGCCAGCAGTTACGTGGCTAGCGGGAGACAAGATACGCAGTATTTT	CASSYVASGRQDTQYF
TRBJ2-1	TRBD2	.	TRBV5-4	TGTGCCAGCAGCGCTAGCGGCAATGAGCAGTTCTTC	CASSASGNEQFF
TRBJ1-4	.	.	TRBV5-1	TGCGCCAGCAGCGAGGGAGCAACTAATGAAAAACTGTTTTTT	CASSEGATNEKLFF
TRBJ1-4	.	.	TRBV6-5	TGTGCCAGCAGTATAACAGGAGGGGCCGGTGAAAAACTGTTTTTT	CASSITGGAGEKLFF
TRBJ2-2	TRBD2	once	TRBV7-2	TGTGCCAGCAGTAGCGGGAGGGTGTCCGGGGAGCTGTTTTTT	CASSSGRVSGELFF
TRBJ1-4	TRBD1	.	TRBV28	TGTGCCAGCAGTTTAGGACAGGGTGGCCCGTGGGCCAGGGAACTGTTTTTT	CASSLGQGGPWARELFF
TRBJ2-7	.	.	TRBV6-6	TGTGCCAGCAGTCCCCCAGAAGGCATTCACGAGCAGTACTTC	CASSPPEGIHEQYF
TRBJ2-7	.	once	TRBV11-2	TGTGCCAGCAGCTTAGGACGGGTTGAATACGAGCAGTACTTC	CASSLGRVEYEQYF
TRBJ2-2	.	.	TRBV5-1	TGCGCCAGCAGCTTAGGCGGGAGGGAGCTGTTTTTT	CASSLGGRELFF
TRBJ2-3	.	.	TRBV7-2	TGTGCCAGCAGCTTATACACAGATACGCAGTATTTT	CASSLYTDTQYF
TRBJ2-1	.	.	TRBV6-5	TGTGCCAGCAGTTTATTAGCTACTGCTCTAAATGAGCAGTTCTTC	CASSLLATALNEQFF
TRBJ2-1	.	.	TRBV29-1	TGCAGCGTTTCTTCCGTCCATCCCTACAATGAGCAGTTCTTC	CSVSSVHPYNEQFF
TRBJ2-1	.	.	TRBV7-2	TGTGCCAGCAGGCCAACCGGGACCCGGCGCGGTGAGCAGTTCTTC	CASRPTGTRRGEQFF
TRBJ1-2	.	.	TRBV6-1	TGTGCCAGCAGTGAGTCCGGGGAGGGCTATGGCTACACCTTC	CASSESGEGYGYTF
TRBJ1-6	.	.	TRBV6-2/TRBV6-3	TGTGCCAGCAGTTACTCGACACCACCCCTCCACTTT	CASSYSTPPLHF
TRBJ2-7	.	.	TRBV6-5	TGTGCCAGCAGCGTCCAGGGAAGCTCCTACGAGCAGTACTTC	CASSVQGSSYEQYF
TRBJ2-5	TRBD1	.	TRBV11-2	TGTGCCAGCAGCTTCTGGGACAGGGTAAAGACCCAGTACTTC	CASSFWDRVKTQYF
TRBJ2-1	.	.	TRBV12-3/TRBV12-4	TGTGCCAGCAGTCTAGGCTACGGGAATGGCGGGTTCTTC	CASSLGYGNGGFF
TRBJ1-1	TRBD1	.	TRBV19	TGTGCCAGTAGTATCCAAGATACCGGGACAGGGAACACTGAAGCTTTCTTT	CASSIQDTGTGNTEAFF
TRBJ2-1	TRBD1	.	TRBV20-1	TGCAGTGCTAGTGCGACAGGGTATGAGCAGTTCTTC	CSASATGYEQFF
TRBJ2-2	.	.	TRBV4-1	TGCGCCAGCAGCCAAGGGACTAAGAACACCGGGGAGCTGTTTTTT	CASSQGTKNTGELFF
TRBJ1-1	.	.	TRBV5-1	TGCGCCAGCAGCTTGGAGGGAGCTGAAGCTTTCTTT	CASSLEGAEAFF
TRBJ2-5	TRBD1	.	TRBV28	TGTGCCAGCAGTCTCGACAGGGGTCCCCAGTACTTC	CASSLDRGPQYF
TRBJ2-7	TRBD1	.	TRBV2	TGTGCCAGCACTCGGGACAGAAGGTACGAGCAGTACTTC	CASTRDRRYEQYF
TRBJ1-3	.	few	TRBV7-2	TGTGCCAGCAGCTTACTCACCCATCGTGGGAACACCATATATTTT	CASSLLTHRGNTIYF